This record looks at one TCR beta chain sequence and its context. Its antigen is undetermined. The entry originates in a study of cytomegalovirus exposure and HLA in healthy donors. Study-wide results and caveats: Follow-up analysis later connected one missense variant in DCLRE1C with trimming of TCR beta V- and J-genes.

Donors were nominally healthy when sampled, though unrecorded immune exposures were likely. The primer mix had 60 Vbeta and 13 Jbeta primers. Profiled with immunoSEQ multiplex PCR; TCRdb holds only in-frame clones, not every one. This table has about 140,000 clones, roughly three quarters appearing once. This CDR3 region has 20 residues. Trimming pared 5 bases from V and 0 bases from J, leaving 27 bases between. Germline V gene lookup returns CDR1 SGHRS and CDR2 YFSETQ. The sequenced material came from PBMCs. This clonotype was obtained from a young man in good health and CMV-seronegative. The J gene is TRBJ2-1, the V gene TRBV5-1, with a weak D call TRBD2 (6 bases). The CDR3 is CASSYGMILADTSSYNEQFF. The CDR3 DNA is TGCGCCAGCAGTTACGGGATGATACTAGCAGACACCAGCTCCTACAATGAGCAGTTCTTC.